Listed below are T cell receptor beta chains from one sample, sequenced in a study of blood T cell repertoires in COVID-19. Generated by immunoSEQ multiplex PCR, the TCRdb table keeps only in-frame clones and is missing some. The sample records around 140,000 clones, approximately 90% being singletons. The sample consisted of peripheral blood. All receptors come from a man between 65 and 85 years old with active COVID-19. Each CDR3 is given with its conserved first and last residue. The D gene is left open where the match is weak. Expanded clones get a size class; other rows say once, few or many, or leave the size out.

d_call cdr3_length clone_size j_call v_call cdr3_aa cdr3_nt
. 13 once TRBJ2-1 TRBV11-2 CASSWTGAEEQFF TGTGCCAGCAGCTGGACGGGAGCCGAGGAGCAGTTCTTC
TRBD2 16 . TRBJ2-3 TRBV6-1 CASSATSGRGGNTQYF TGTGCCAGCAGTGCAACTAGCGGGAGGGGTGGAAATACGCAGTATTTT
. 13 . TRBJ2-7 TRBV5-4 CASSLVTPGEQYF TGTGCCAGCAGCTTGGTAACCCCAGGCGAGCAGTACTTC
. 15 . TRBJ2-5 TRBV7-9 CASSLAVGGEETQYF TGTGCCAGCAGCTTAGCGGTAGGAGGGGAGGAGACCCAGTACTTC
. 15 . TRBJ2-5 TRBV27 CASSSPGNPKETQYF TGTGCCAGCAGTTCCCCAGGGAATCCGAAAGAGACCCAGTACTTC
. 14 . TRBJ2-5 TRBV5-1 CASTLTAGQETQYF TGCGCCAGCACTCTTACCGCGGGGCAAGAGACCCAGTACTTC
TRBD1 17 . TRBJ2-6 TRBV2 CASSVRDSHSGANVLTF TGTGCCAGCAGTGTTCGGGACAGCCACTCTGGGGCCAACGTCCTGACTTTC
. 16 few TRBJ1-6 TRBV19 CASSPTGGPANSPLHF TGTGCCAGTAGCCCTACCGGGGGGCCTGCGAATTCACCCCTCCACTTT
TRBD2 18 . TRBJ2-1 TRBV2 CASSEVGTSGSRVNEQFF TGTGCCAGCAGTGAAGTAGGGACTAGCGGGAGTCGGGTGAATGAGCAGTTCTTC
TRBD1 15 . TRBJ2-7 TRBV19 CASSKDRRSSYEQYF TGTGCCAGTAGCAAGGACAGGCGGAGCTCCTACGAGCAGTACTTC
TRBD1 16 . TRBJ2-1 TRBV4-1 CASSHLRTGAYNEQFF TGCGCCAGCAGCCACTTACGGACAGGGGCCTACAATGAGCAGTTCTTC
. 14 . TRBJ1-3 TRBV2 CASSPQFSGNTIYF TGTGCCAGCAGTCCACAGTTCTCTGGAAACACCATATATTTT
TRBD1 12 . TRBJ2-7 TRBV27 CASGDRGLEQYF TGTGCCAGTGGGGACAGGGGGCTCGAGCAGTACTTC
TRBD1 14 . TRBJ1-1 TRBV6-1 CASSDTGGGTEAFF TGTGCCAGCAGTGACACAGGGGGCGGCACTGAAGCTTTCTTT
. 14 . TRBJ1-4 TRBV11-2 CASTGGGAGEKLFF TGTGCCAGCACCGGAGGGGGGGCGGGCGAAAAACTGTTTTTT
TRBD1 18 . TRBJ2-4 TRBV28 CASSQGPRTGRAKNIQYF TGTGCCAGCAGTCAAGGCCCCCGGACAGGGAGGGCCAAAAACATTCAGTACTTC
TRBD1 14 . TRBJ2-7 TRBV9 CASSPRTGPYEQYF TGTGCCAGCAGCCCCCGGACAGGGCCCTACGAGCAGTACTTC
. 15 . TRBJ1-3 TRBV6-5 CASSDYGTNRNTIYF TGTGCCAGCAGCGACTACGGGACAAATAGAAACACCATATATTTT
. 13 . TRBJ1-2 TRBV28 CASSLMGAYGYTF TGTGCCAGCAGTTTAATGGGGGCGTATGGCTACACCTTC
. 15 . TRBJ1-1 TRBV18 CASSPRRGVDTEAFF TGTGCCAGCTCACCACGGCGGGGGGTTGACACTGAAGCTTTCTTT
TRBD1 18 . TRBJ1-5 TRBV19 CASSDGQGLFYSNQPQHF TGTGCCAGTAGCGATGGACAGGGGTTATTTTATAGCAATCAGCCCCAGCATTTT
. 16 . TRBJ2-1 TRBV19 CASSVSRGSSYNEQFF TGTGCCAGTAGTGTTTCTAGGGGCAGCTCCTACAATGAGCAGTTCTTC
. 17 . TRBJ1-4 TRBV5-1 CASSLAIGARTNEKLFF TGCGCCAGCAGCTTGGCTATAGGGGCGCGGACTAATGAAAAACTGTTTTTT
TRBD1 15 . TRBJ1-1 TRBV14 CASGGTGGLNTEAFF TGTGCCAGCGGGGGGACAGGGGGCTTGAACACTGAAGCTTTCTTT
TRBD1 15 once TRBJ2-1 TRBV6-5 CASSPDRGVYNEQFF TGTGCCAGCAGTCCGGACAGGGGAGTATACAATGAGCAGTTCTTC
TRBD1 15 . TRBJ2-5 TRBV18 CASSQNTGGGETQYF TGTGCCAGCTCACAGAATACAGGGGGCGGAGAGACCCAGTACTTC
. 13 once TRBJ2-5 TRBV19 CASSIQYGETQYF TGTGCCAGTAGTATCCAATACGGGGAGACCCAGTACTTC
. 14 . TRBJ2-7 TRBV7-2 CASSLATTSYEQYF TGTGCCAGCAGCCTCGCGACTACCTCCTACGAGCAGTACTTC
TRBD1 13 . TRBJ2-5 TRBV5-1 CASSLSGGETQYF TGCGCCAGCAGCCTGTCAGGGGGAGAGACCCAGTACTTC
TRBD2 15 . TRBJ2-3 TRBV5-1 CASSVGTSWTDTQYF TGCGCCAGCAGCGTCGGGACTAGCTGGACAGATACGCAGTATTTT
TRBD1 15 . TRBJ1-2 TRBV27 CASSSLTGALYGYTF TGTGCCAGCAGTTCCCTGACAGGGGCCCTCTATGGCTACACCTTC
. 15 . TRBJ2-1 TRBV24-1 CATSDADWKGREQFF TGTGCCACCAGTGATGCCGACTGGAAAGGGAGAGAGCAGTTCTTC
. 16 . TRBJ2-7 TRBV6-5 CASSYSRSGLSYEQYF TGTGCCAGCAGTTACTCGCGGAGCGGCCTCTCCTACGAGCAGTACTTC
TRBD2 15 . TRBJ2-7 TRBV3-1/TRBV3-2 CASSWRTSGAYEQYF TGTGCCAGCAGCTGGAGGACTAGCGGGGCCTACGAGCAGTACTTC
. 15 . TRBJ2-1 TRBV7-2 CASSQRRSSYNEQFF TGTGCCAGCAGCCAAAGGAGGAGCTCCTACAATGAGCAGTTCTTC
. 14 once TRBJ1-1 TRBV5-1 CASMQEVGRTEAFF TGCGCCAGCATGCAAGAGGTCGGTCGAACTGAAGCTTTCTTT
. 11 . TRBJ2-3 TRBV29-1 CSVDSSDTQYF TGCAGCGTTGATTCTTCAGATACGCAGTATTTT
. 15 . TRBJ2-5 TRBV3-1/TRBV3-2 CASSQDAGGQETQYF TGTGCCAGCAGCCAAGATGCAGGGGGGCAAGAGACCCAGTACTTC
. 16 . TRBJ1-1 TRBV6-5 CASSSLMTALNTEAFF TGTGCCAGCAGTTCCTTAATGACAGCTCTGAACACTGAAGCTTTCTTT
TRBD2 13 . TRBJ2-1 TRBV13 CASSPRGRDEQFF TGTGCCAGCAGCCCCCGAGGGAGGGATGAGCAGTTCTTC
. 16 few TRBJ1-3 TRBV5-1 CASSRGEENSGNTIYF TGCGCCAGCAGCCGAGGAGAGGAGAACTCTGGAAACACCATATATTTT
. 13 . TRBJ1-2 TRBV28 CASRRGLSHGYTF TGTGCCAGCAGACGAGGACTGAGCCATGGCTACACCTTC
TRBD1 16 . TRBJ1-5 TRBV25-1 CASSGPGTGVSGPQHF TGTGCCAGCAGTGGGCCTGGGACAGGGGTGTCTGGGCCCCAGCATTTT
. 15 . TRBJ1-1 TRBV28 CASSLLADMNTEAFF TGTGCCAGCAGTTTACTCGCAGACATGAACACTGAAGCTTTCTTT
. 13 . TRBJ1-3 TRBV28 CASSLTGGNTIYF TGTGCCAGCAGTTTAACAGGAGGAAACACCATATATTTT
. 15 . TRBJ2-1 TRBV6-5 CASSYGQGPYNEQFF TGTGCCAGCAGTTATGGGCAGGGTCCCTACAATGAGCAGTTCTTC
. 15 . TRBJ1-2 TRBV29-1 CSVGGGQVDVAGYTF TGCAGCGTTGGCGGGGGGCAGGTCGACGTCGCTGGCTACACCTTC
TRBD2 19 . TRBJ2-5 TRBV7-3 CASSLIVVRNSGSTETQYF TGTGCCAGCAGCTTAATAGTGGTTCGGAATAGCGGGAGTACGGAGACCCAGTACTTC
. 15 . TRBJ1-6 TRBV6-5 CASSHQTGQNSPLHF TGTGCCAGCAGCCATCAGACAGGCCAGAATTCACCCCTCCACTTT
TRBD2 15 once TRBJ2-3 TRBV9 CASSPRTSGKDTQYF TGTGCCAGCAGCCCCCGGACTAGCGGGAAAGATACGCAGTATTTT
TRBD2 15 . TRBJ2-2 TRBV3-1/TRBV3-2 CASSQGLAGTGELFF TGTGCCAGCAGCCAAGGCCTAGCGGGAACCGGGGAGCTGTTTTTT
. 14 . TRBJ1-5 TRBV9 CASSVDSSNQPQHF TGTGCCAGCAGCGTCGACAGTAGCAATCAGCCCCAGCATTTT
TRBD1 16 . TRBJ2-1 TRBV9 CASSVGGTGGVNEQFF TGTGCCAGCAGCGTAGGTGGGACAGGGGGGGTCAATGAGCAGTTCTTC
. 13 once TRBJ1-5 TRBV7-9 CASSLGGVQPQHF TGTGCCAGCAGCCTAGGGGGGGTTCAGCCCCAGCATTTT
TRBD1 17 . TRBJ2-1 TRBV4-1 CASSQGLAGGNYNEQFF TGCGCCAGCAGCCAAGGTTTGGCAGGGGGCAACTACAATGAGCAGTTCTTC
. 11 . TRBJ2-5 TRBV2 CASSFQETQYF TGTGCCAGCAGCTTCCAAGAGACCCAGTACTTC
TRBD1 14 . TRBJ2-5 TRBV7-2 CASSARDRVETQYF TGTGCCAGCAGCGCCCGGGACAGGGTGGAGACCCAGTACTTC
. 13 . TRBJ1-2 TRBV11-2 CASSRERSGGYTF TGTGCCAGCAGCCGAGAACGATCCGGTGGCTACACCTTC
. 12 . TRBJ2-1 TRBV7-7 CASSLKRDEQFF TGTGCTAGCAGCCTAAAGCGGGATGAGCAGTTCTTC
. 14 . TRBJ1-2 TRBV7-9 CASSAAAGFPGYTF TGTGCCAGCAGCGCTGCTGCAGGGTTTCCCGGCTACACCTTC